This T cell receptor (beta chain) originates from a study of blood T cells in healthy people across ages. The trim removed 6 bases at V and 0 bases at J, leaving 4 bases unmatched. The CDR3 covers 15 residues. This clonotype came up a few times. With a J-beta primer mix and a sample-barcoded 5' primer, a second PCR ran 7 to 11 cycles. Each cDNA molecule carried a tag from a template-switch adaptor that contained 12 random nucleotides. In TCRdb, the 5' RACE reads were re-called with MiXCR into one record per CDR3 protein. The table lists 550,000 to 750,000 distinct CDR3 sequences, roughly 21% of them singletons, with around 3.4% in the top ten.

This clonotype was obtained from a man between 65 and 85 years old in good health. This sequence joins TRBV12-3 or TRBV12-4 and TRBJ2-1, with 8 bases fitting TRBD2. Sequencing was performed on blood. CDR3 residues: CASRRSGSSYNEQFF. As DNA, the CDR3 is TGTGCCAGCAGAAGGAGCGGGAGCTCCTACAATGAGCAGTTCTTC.